This passage covers 14 T cell receptor beta chains from one sample sequenced in a study of cytomegalovirus exposure and HLA in healthy donors. The PCR used 60 Vbeta and 13 Jbeta primers. This table comes from immunoSEQ multiplex PCR, and its TCRdb copy is limited to in-frame clones, with some not included. The table shows some 150,000 clones, with over 60% occurring only once. Sequenced: PBMCs. These receptors originate from a man aged 40-55 years in good health and CMV-seropositive.

The chain joins TRBV4-1 to TRBJ2-7; D not resolved. Germline values: CDR1 MGHRA, CDR2 YSYEKL. V lost 0 bases to trimming and J lost 6 bases, with 12 bases between them. The CDR3 is 14 residues long. CDR3 coding DNA: TGCGCCAGCAGCCAAGATAGGAGTCTTCGCGAGCAGTACTTC. Residues: CASSQDRSLREQYF.

The chain uses TRBV7-3 and TRBJ2-3; possibly TRBD2 for D (6 bases). The germline V and J ends were trimmed by 5 bases and 0 bases, with 12 bases remaining between them. CDR1 is SGHTA, CDR2 FQGTGA, per germline. The CDR3 totals 15 residues. The CDR3 nucleotides are TGTGCCAGCAGCCCGGGGGACTCCAGCACAGATACGCAGTATTTT. Translation gives CASSPGDSSTDTQYF.

The table lists this clone with a count of one. J is TRBJ2-3 and V is TRBV29-1; 14 nucleotides line up with TRBD2. The CDR3 has 15 residues. Germline CDR1 SQVTM, CDR2 ANQGSEA. Germline trimming cut 5 bases from V and 4 bases from J; bases unmatched to any gene: 5. CDR3 in DNA: TGCAGCGTTTGGACTAGCGGGAGGACCCCAGATACGCAGTATTTT. It yields the protein CSVWTSGRTPDTQYF.

The J gene is TRBJ2-1, the V gene TRBV7-9; the D is unclear. CDR3 length equals 14 residues. The ends were cut back, 0 bases at V and 6 bases at J, with 9 bases in the middle. The V gene's germline CDR1 is SEHNR and CDR2 FQNEAQ (reference sequence). CDR3 sequence (DNA): TGTGCCAGCAGCTTAGCGTCCTTCTCCAATGAGCAGTTCTTC. This encodes CASSLASFSNEQFF.

J is TRBJ1-2 and V is TRBV10-2; tentatively, D is TRBD1 (6 bases). Germline loops: CDR1 WSHSY, CDR2 SAAADI. The CDR3 sequence is 14 residues long. Trimming stripped 6 bases from V and 1 base from J, with 12 bases between. CDR3: CASRRTEFNYGYTF. CDR3 bases: TGCGCCAGCAGACGGACAGAGTTTAACTATGGCTACACCTTC.

This clone has only a few counts. The junction and the germline gene differ at one end; a read error may be behind it. The CDR3 nucleotides are TGCGCCAGCAGCCAAGGGGGACAGGAGGCTTTAGCGGGAGTCCACGAGCAGTACTTC. Translated: CASSQGGQEALAGVHEQYF. V is TRBV7-9 and J is TRBJ2-7; D is possibly TRBD2 (9 bases). Germline-derived CDR1 and CDR2 are SEHNR and FQNEAQ (reference sequence). This CDR3 region has 19 residues.

In its sample, this clone was seen a few times. The chain couples TRBV6-6 to TRBJ1-5; 10 bases are a match to TRBD1. Per the germline V gene, CDR1 is MNHNY and CDR2 is SVGAGI (reference sequence). J was trimmed by 5 bases and V by 6 bases; bases with no gene match: 7. The CDR3 runs to 15 residues. This CDR3 is CASSSGQGHDQPQHF. The CDR3 nucleotides are TGTGCCAGCAGCTCGGGACAGGGGCATGATCAGCCCCAGCATTTT.

The chain combines TRBV5-1 with TRBJ2-7; TRBD2 agrees at 10 bases. The germline V gene has CDR1 SGHRS and CDR2 YFSETQ. The trim removed 4 bases at V and 6 bases at J, leaving 7 bases unmatched. This CDR3 has 14 residues. The CDR3 coding sequence is TGCGCCAGCAGCAAGGGACTAGCGCAAACCGAGCAGTACTTC. Translated: CASSKGLAQTEQYF.

The rearrangement uses TRBV11-2 and TRBJ1-1; 8 bases match TRBD1. The CDR3 totals 13 residues. Germline V gene sequence: CDR1 SGHAT, CDR2 FQNNGV. After removal of 5 bases from V and 6 bases from J, the junction contained 5 bases not matched to a gene. The CDR3 bases are TGTGCCAGCAGCACCGACAGGGGACCTGAAGCTTTCTTT. It specifies CASSTDRGPEAFF.

The chain uses TRBV7-9 and TRBJ1-1, with D uncertain. Germline lookup yields CDR1 SEHNR and CDR2 FQNEAQ (reference sequence). The CDR3 runs 11 residues. V dropped 1 base and J dropped 11 bases, with 8 bases sitting between them. The chain's CDR3 is CASSLGWSAFF. CDR3 DNA sequence: TGTGCCAGCAGCTTAGGTTGGAGCGCTTTCTTT.

This clone has just a few counts. V is TRBV4-3 and J is TRBJ2-1, with a possible D match to TRBD2 (5 bases). Germline CDR1 LGHNA, CDR2 YSLEER. This CDR3 is 13 amino acids long. Deletions cut 6 bases from V and 4 bases from J, with 10 bases between. CDR3 nucleotide sequence: TGCGCCAGCAGTACTGAGGGTTACAATGAGCAGTTCTTC. Translating gives CASSTEGYNEQFF.

The CDR3 region has the DNA TGTGCCACCAGCAGAGGGGCACCTGACGGGGACGAGCAGTACTTC. It yields the protein CATSRGAPDGDEQYF. The rearrangement uses TRBV15 and TRBJ2-7, with TRBD2 as a possible D gene (5 bases). The CDR3 sequence is 15 residues long. The V and J ends lost 1 base and 5 bases respectively, with 15 bases between them. Germline V lookup: CDR1 LNHNV, CDR2 YYDKDF (reference sequence).

The chain couples TRBV29-1 to TRBJ2-2, with 14 positions matching TRBD2. Germline CDR1 and CDR2: SQVTM and ANQGSEA. This CDR3 contains 15 residues. Trimming took 6 bases from V and 8 from J; bases not matched to a gene: 8. This CDR3 is CSVEPGTSGRGELFF. For the CDR3, the DNA is TGCAGCGTGGAACCTGGGACTAGCGGGAGAGGGGAGCTGTTTTTT.

The chain is built from TRBV30 and TRBJ2-3, with TRBD2 matching 8 bases. The V and J ends lost 4 bases and 0 bases, in that order; junction bases with no gene match: 3. CDR1 and CDR2 from the germline V gene are GTSNPN and SVGIG (reference sequence). This CDR3 region has 14 residues. The CDR3 region is CAWTPGGSTDTQYF. For the CDR3, the DNA is TGTGCCTGGACCCCGGGAGGGAGCACAGATACGCAGTATTTT.